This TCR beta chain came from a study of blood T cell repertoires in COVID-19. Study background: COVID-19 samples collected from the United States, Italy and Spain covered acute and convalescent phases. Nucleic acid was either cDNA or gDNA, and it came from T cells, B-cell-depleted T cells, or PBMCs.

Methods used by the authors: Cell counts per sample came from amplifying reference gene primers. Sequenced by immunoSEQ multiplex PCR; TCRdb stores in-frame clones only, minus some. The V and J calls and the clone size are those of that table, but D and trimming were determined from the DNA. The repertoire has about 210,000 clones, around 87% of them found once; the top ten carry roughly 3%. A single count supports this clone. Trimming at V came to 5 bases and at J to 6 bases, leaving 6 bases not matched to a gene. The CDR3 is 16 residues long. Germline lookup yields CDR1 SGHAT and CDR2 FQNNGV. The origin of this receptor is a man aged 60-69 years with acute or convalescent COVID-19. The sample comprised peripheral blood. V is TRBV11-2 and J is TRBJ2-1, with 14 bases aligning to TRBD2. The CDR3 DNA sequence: TGTGCCAGCAGCCCCCCTGGACTAGCGGGGGGCAATGAGCAGTTCTTC. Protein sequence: CASSPPGLAGGNEQFF.